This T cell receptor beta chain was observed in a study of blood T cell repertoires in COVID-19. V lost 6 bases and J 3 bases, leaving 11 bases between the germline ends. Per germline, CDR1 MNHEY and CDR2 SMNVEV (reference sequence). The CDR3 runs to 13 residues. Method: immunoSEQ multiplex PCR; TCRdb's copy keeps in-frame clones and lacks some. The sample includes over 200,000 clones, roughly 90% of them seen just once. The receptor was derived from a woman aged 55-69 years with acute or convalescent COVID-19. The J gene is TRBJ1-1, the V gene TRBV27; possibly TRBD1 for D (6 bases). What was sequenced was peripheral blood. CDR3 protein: CASSRQVDTEAFF. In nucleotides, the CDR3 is TGTGCCAGCAGCCGACAGGTAGACACTGAAGCTTTCTTT.